This T cell receptor beta chain was identified during a study of cytomegalovirus exposure and HLA in healthy donors. At the level of the study: The roughly 120 million unique TCR beta sequences, from about 179 million T cells, were found by an earlier analysis.

Study-wide results and caveats: The majority of TCR sequences were rare, yet some public TCRs appeared in many donors.

Primers: 60 Vbeta forward and 13 Jbeta reverse. TCRdb keeps only in-frame clones here, not all; method: immunoSEQ multiplex PCR. The table records about 120,000 clones, roughly 80% of them present only once. As for this clone: Its antigen is not known.

The CDR3 runs 16 residues. With 4 bases clipped from V and 4 bases from J, the junction kept 10 bases outside the gene matches. The germline V gene encodes CDR1 LGHNA and CDR2 YNFKEQ. The TCR was taken from a female donor in good health and CMV-seronegative. The specimen was PBMCs. The chain has TRBV4-2 and TRBJ2-5, with 9 bases fitting TRBD1. The CDR3 DNA is TGTGCCAGCAGCCCCTCCGGGACAGGGCAGGGAGAGACCCAGTACTTC. The encoded protein is CASSPSGTGQGETQYF.